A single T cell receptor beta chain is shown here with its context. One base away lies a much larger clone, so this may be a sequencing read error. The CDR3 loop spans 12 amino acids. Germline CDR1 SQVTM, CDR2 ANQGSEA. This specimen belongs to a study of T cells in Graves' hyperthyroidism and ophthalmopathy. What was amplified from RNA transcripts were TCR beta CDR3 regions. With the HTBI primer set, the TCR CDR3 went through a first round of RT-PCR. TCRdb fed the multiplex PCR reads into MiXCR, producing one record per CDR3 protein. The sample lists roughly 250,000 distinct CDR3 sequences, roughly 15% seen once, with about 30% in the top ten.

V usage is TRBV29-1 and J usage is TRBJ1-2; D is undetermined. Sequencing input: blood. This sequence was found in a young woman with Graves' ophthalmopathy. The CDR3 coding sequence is TGCAGCGTCCACGACGGGGTCTATAGCTACACCTTC. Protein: CSVHDGVYSYTF.